This is a list of T cell receptor beta chains from one sample in a study of OX40 agonist ivuxolimab in advanced cancers. Clones were read by immunoSEQ multiplex PCR, and TCRdb kept only the in-frame ones, dropping some. The sample holds tens of thousands of clones; roughly 86% are singletons and the top ten take 15%. This specimen consisted of CD4+ or CD8+ T cells sorted from blood, obtained in a trial of the OX40 agonist ivuxolimab. All receptors come from an adult with an advanced solid tumor such as melanoma, head and neck, liver or kidney cancer. Each CDR3 is given with its conserved first and last residue. Each record gives: D gene, V gene, clone size, J gene, CDR3 DNA, CDR3 protein. The D gene is left open where the match is weak. Clone size is given for some rows only: seen once, a few or many times, or a class if the clone is expanded.

.	TRBV7-6	.	TRBJ2-2	TGTGCCAGCAGCTTCTCAGGGGAAGTGGGTGGGGAGCTGTTTTTT	CASSFSGEVGGELFF
.	TRBV7-9	.	TRBJ1-1	TGTGCCAGCAGCTCCCCTCGGGGGCCTGGGGGCACTGAAGCTTTCTTT	CASSSPRGPGGTEAFF
.	TRBV7-7	.	TRBJ2-1	TGTGCCAGCAGCCCAGACGCCTTTGGAAATGAGCAGTTCTTC	CASSPDAFGNEQFF
.	TRBV6-1	.	TRBJ2-3	TGTGCCAGCAGTGAACCAGGTGTCGCAGATACGCAGTATTTT	CASSEPGVADTQYF
.	TRBV14	few	TRBJ2-2	TGTGCCAGCAGCCAAGAGCTAAGGGGCGCTTACACCGGGGAGCTGTTTTTT	CASSQELRGAYTGELFF
.	TRBV11-2	.	TRBJ2-1	TGTGCCAGCAGCCCCCAGGGGCCGAATGAGCAGTTCTTC	CASSPQGPNEQFF
.	TRBV6-1	.	TRBJ2-5	TGTGCCAGCAGTGAGAGGGCACCAGAGACCCAGTACTTC	CASSERAPETQYF
.	TRBV5-1	.	TRBJ1-2	TGCGCCAGCACCCTTGGGGGGGCGGAAGGCTACACCTTC	CASTLGGAEGYTF
.	TRBV15	.	TRBJ2-1	TGTGCCACCTTAAGCTCATACAATGAGCAGTTCTTC	CATLSSYNEQFF
.	TRBV6-5	.	TRBJ2-5	TGTGCCGGACGGACAGATCAAGAGACCCAGTACTTC	CAGRTDQETQYF
.	TRBV6-5	few	TRBJ1-6	TGTGCCAGCAGTTACGCCGTGTTGAATTCACCCCTCCACTTT	CASSYAVLNSPLHF
TRBD2	TRBV5-1	.	TRBJ2-3	TGCGCCAGCAGCCAGGCCCTAGCGGGGGGTAGCACAGATACGCAGTATTTT	CASSQALAGGSTDTQYF
TRBD1	TRBV5-1	.	TRBJ2-5	TGCGCCAGCAGCTTGGGACAGGGGGCAGAGACCCAGTACTTC	CASSLGQGAETQYF
.	TRBV27	.	TRBJ2-1	TGTGCCAGCAGTTCCCGGTGGGGGAACTCGCGTGGGCTCAATGAGCAGTTCTTC	CASSSRWGNSRGLNEQFF
.	TRBV10-3	.	TRBJ2-1	TGTGCCATCACCGGGGCCAACAATGAGCAGTTCTTC	CAITGANNEQFF
.	TRBV4-3	.	TRBJ1-2	TGCGCCAGCAGCCAATATCCGACAGCTAACTATGGCTACACCTTC	CASSQYPTANYGYTF
TRBD2	TRBV11-2	few	TRBJ2-3	TGTGCCAGCAGCTTATTCGGGTCTAGCGGGACTAGCACAGATACGCAGTATTTT	CASSLFGSSGTSTDTQYF
.	TRBV7-9	once	TRBJ1-5	TGTGCCAGCAGCTTTTCCGTCGGGGTATCGGGCAATCAGCCCCAGCATTTT	CASSFSVGVSGNQPQHF
.	TRBV27	once	TRBJ2-5	TGTGCCAGCAGTCCCCCGAATACGGAGACCCAGTACTTC	CASSPPNTETQYF
TRBD2	TRBV28	.	TRBJ2-1	TGTGCCAGCAGTTTTAGGAGCCTAGCGGGGGGGTATGTTCTTTTGGAGCAGTTCTTC	CASSFRSLAGGYVLLEQFF
.	TRBV13	once	TRBJ2-3	TGTGCCAGCAGTTTTGAATCCGGAGATACGCAGTATTTT	CASSFESGDTQYF
TRBD2	TRBV7-9	medium-sized	TRBJ2-7	TGTGCCAGCAGCTCGACTAGCGGAAAGTACTTC	CASSSTSGKYF
.	TRBV7-8	.	TRBJ1-1	TGTGCCAGCAGCTTCGGGAGGACTGAAGCTTTCTTT	CASSFGRTEAFF
TRBD2	TRBV7-7	few	TRBJ2-5	TGTGCCAGCAGCCCGCGGGGGGGCTGGGAGACCCAGTACTTC	CASSPRGGWETQYF
.	TRBV11-2	once	TRBJ2-5	TGTGCCAGCAGCTTGGGGACCCAGTACTTC	CASSLGTQYF
.	TRBV9	large	TRBJ1-1	TGTGCCAGCGGCGGGGGGGAGGTGGACACTGAAGCTTTCTTT	CASGGGEVDTEAFF
TRBD1	TRBV5-1	.	TRBJ1-4	TGCGCCAGCAGCTCGGGACAGGGGGGCGAAAAACTGTTTTTT	CASSSGQGGEKLFF
.	TRBV7-3	.	TRBJ1-2	TGTGCCAGCAGCTACGTGACAGGCGAGGGATACACCTTC	CASSYVTGEGYTF
.	TRBV7-9	.	TRBJ2-7	TGTGCCAGCAGCCTCTCGTCCTACGAGCAGTACTTC	CASSLSSYEQYF
TRBD1	TRBV28	.	TRBJ1-3	TGTGCCAGCAGTTATAGTAGAGACAGGGGGATAGCTGGAAACACCATATATTTT	CASSYSRDRGIAGNTIYF
.	TRBV28	once	TRBJ2-7	TGTGCCAGCAGTTTCAGCCAGGTGCCGATCTCCTACGAGCAGTACTTC	CASSFSQVPISYEQYF
TRBD2	TRBV28	few	TRBJ2-3	TGTGCCAGCAGCCCGACTAGCGGCACAGATACGCAGTATTTT	CASSPTSGTDTQYF
.	TRBV13	.	TRBJ2-1	TGTGCCAGCAGCTTATCCAGCTCCTACAATGAGCAGTTCTTC	CASSLSSSYNEQFF
TRBD1	TRBV6-5	.	TRBJ1-2	TGTGCCAGCAGTTATTCGACAGGGTACTCTAACTATGGCTACACCTTC	CASSYSTGYSNYGYTF
.	TRBV5-6	few	TRBJ1-1	TGTGCCAGCAGCTCCCTAATAGGGCGGACTGAAGCTTTCTTT	CASSSLIGRTEAFF
.	TRBV7-2	.	TRBJ1-6	TGTGCCAGCAGTTTTGGACAGTTTAATTATTCACCCCTCCACTTT	CASSFGQFNYSPLHF
.	TRBV4-1	.	TRBJ2-2	TGCGCCAGCAGCCAAGAAGCGACCACCGGGGAGCTGTTTTTT	CASSQEATTGELFF
.	TRBV5-4	.	TRBJ1-5	TGTGCCAGCAGCTATCTAAATCAGCCCCAGCATTTT	CASSYLNQPQHF
TRBD1	TRBV11-1	.	TRBJ2-5	TGTGCCAGCAGCCCAACCCTCGACAGGGGGCGGGAGACCCAGTACTTC	CASSPTLDRGRETQYF
.	TRBV4-1	.	TRBJ1-4	TGCGCCAGCAGCCAAGAGCGGGGGTGGGGTGAAAAACTGTTTTTT	CASSQERGWGEKLFF
.	TRBV27	.	TRBJ1-5	TGTGCCAGCAGTGTCGGGGTTAGCAATCAGCCCCAGCATTTT	CASSVGVSNQPQHF
TRBD1	TRBV28	.	TRBJ1-2	TGTGCCAGCAGTTTCTCCCCCGGGACAGGGGTACCTGGCTACACCTTC	CASSFSPGTGVPGYTF
.	TRBV11-3	.	TRBJ2-7	TGTGCCAGCAGCTCCCGCCGGGCGCCCTACGAGCAGTACTTC	CASSSRRAPYEQYF
TRBD1	TRBV28	.	TRBJ1-1	TGTGCCAGCAGATTAACAGGGGGCGAAGGTGAAGCTTTCTTT	CASRLTGGEGEAFF
TRBD1	TRBV27	few	TRBJ1-5	TGTGCCAGCAGTTTATTACCATTGACAGGGGATCAGCCCCAGCATTTT	CASSLLPLTGDQPQHF
.	TRBV19	.	TRBJ2-7	TGTGCCAGTAGTATAGAAGGCGGAAGCTCCTACGAGCAGTACTTC	CASSIEGGSSYEQYF
TRBD1	TRBV7-9	.	TRBJ1-4	TGTGCCAGCAGCTTATCTTCAGGGGGCATGGCTAATGAAAAACTGTTTTTT	CASSLSSGGMANEKLFF